The 2 T cell receptor beta chains given below trace back to one sample, sequenced in a study of neoadjuvant anti-PD-1 for oral cavity cancer. Method: immunoSEQ multiplex PCR; TCRdb's copy keeps in-frame clones and lacks some. Of tens of thousands of clones in the sample, approximately 80% are singletons; the top ten hold roughly 5%. The time point denotes: after neoadjuvant nivolumab, at surgical resection. Here the sequenced sample was PBMCs, taken after nivolumab (anti-PD-1) treatment. Receptors were obtained from a person between 40 and 85 years old with oral cavity squamous cell carcinoma.

This clone was seen more than once but under ten times. DNA for the CDR3: TGTGCCAGCAGTAGGGCTTTCAATCAGCCCCAGCATTTT. Translating gives CASSRAFNQPQHF. The V call is TRBV2, the J call TRBJ1-5; D ambiguous. Germline V lookup: CDR1 SNHLY, CDR2 FYNNEI. V was pared by 5 bases and J by 3 bases, with 8 bases between. The CDR3 loop spans 13 amino acids.

The chain uses TRBV6-4 and TRBJ2-1; D is unresolved. Germline V lookup: CDR1 MRHNA, CDR2 SNTAGT. Trimming left V 4 bases short and J 8 bases short, with 6 bases between. CDR3 size: 11 residues. The DNA of the CDR3 is TGTGCCAGCAGTGCCCGCGATGAGCAGTTCTTC. Translating it yields CASSARDEQFF.